This entry features one TCR beta chain sequence. Its target is unknown. This clone may be a read error of a much larger clone one base away. These data come from a study of T cells in Graves' hyperthyroidism and ophthalmopathy. Whole-study findings and limits: Blood also held most thyroid clonotypes expanded beyond 0.001.

Patients having uncontrolled infection, another autoimmune disease, pregnancy or lactation were not included. Germline V CDR1 and CDR2: DFQATT, SNEGSKA (reference sequence). Trimming left V 7 bases short and J 2 bases short, with 9 bases between. The CDR3 covers 13 residues. Amplification of TCR beta CDR3 regions was performed using RNA transcripts as template. An initial round of RT-PCR targeting the TCR CDR3 relied on the HTBI primer set. TCRdb re-called the multiplex PCR reads with MiXCR, one entry per CDR3 protein. The sample includes roughly 710,000 distinct CDR3 sequences, approximately 40% of them seen just once.

The TCR comes from a woman aged 40-49 years with Graves' hyperthyroidism. The sample comprised blood. This chain uses TRBV20-1 with TRBJ1-6; D is uncertain. DNA of the CDR3: TGCAGTGTGAGGTTACCCTATAATTCACCCCTCCACTTT. It encodes CSVRLPYNSPLHF.